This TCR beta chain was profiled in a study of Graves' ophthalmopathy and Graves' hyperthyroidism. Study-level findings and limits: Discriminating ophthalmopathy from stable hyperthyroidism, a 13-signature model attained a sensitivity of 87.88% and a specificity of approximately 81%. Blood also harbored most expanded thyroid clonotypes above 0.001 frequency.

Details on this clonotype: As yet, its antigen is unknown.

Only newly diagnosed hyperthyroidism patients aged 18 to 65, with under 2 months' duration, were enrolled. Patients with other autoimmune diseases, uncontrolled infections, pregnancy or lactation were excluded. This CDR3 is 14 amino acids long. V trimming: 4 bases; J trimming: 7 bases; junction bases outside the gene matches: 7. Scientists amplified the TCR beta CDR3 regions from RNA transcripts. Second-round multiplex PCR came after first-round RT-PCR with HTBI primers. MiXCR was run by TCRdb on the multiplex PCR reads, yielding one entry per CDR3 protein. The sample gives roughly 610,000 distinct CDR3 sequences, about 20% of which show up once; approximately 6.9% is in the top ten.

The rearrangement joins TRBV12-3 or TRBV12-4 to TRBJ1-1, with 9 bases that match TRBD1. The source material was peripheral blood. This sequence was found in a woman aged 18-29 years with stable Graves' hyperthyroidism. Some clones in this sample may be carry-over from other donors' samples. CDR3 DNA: TGTGCCAGCAGTTGGGGGACAGGGAAGGGTGAAGCTTTCTTT. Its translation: CASSWGTGKGEAFF.